This T cell receptor (beta chain) was identified in a study of blood T cell repertoires in COVID-19. Overall study context: COVID-19 samples collected from the United States, Italy and Spain covered acute and convalescent phases. Sources were T cells, B-cell-depleted T cells, or PBMCs; the material itself was cDNA or gDNA.

Generated by immunoSEQ multiplex PCR, the TCRdb table keeps only in-frame clones and is missing some. The sample has fewer than 350,000 clones, about 83% seen once. All enrollees were roughly 18 to 100 years old and from about two dozen US areas. Participant-reported clinical history was the basis for cohort assignment. The germline V gene has CDR1 MDHEN and CDR2 SYDVKM. The CDR3 sequence is 12 residues long. Trimming removed 7 bases from V and 7 bases from J, with 11 bases in between. Sequencing was carried out using PBMCs or T cells enriched from blood (not recorded which). The receptor comes from a woman between 40 and 55 years old who had recovered from COVID-19. The chain links TRBV28 to TRBJ1-5; D call uncertain. The CDR3 DNA follows: TGTGCCAGCACCAGGACTGGCCAGCCCCAGCATTTT. It encodes CASTRTGQPQHF.